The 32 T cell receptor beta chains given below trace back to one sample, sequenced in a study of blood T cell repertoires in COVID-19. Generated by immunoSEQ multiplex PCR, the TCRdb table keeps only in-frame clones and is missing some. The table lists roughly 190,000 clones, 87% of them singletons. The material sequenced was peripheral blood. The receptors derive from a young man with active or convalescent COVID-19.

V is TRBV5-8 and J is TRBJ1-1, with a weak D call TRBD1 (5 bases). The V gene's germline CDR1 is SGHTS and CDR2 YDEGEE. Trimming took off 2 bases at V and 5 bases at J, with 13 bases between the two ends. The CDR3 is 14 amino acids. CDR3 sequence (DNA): TGTGCCAGCAGCTTCGTTCCAGGGAAAACTGAAGCTTTCTTT. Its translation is CASSFVPGKTEAFF.

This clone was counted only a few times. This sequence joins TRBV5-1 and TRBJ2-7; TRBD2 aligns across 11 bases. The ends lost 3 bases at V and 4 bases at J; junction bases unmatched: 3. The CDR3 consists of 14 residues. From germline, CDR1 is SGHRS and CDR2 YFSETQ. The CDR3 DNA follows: TGCGCCAGCAGCTCGGGACTAGCGGTTTACGAGCAGTACTTC. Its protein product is CASSSGLAVYEQYF.

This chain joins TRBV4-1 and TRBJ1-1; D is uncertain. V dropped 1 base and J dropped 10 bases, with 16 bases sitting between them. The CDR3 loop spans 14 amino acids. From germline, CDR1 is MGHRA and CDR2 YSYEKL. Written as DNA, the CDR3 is TGCGCCAGCAGCCAAGTAGGCGACTACCAGGCAGCTTTCTTT. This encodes CASSQVGDYQAAFF.

Here the CDR3 reads CASSPDRGRSNTGELFF. Written as DNA, the CDR3 is TGTGCCAGCAGCCCTGACAGGGGAAGATCGAACACCGGGGAGCTGTTTTTT. The rearrangement uses TRBV5-4 and TRBJ2-2; 8 bases match TRBD1. V lost 4 bases, J lost 0 bases, and 8 bases stayed unmatched. CDR1 is SGHNT and CDR2 is YYREEE in the germline V gene (reference sequence). The CDR3 is 17 residues long. Together with reference TRBV5-4 and TRBJ2-2, the CDR3 gives the full variable domain: ETGVTQSPTHLIKTRGQQVTLRCSSQSGHNTVSWYQQALGQGPQFIFQYYREEENGRGNFPPRFSGLQFPNYSSELNVNALELDDSALYLCASSPDRGRSNTGELFFGEGSRLTVL.

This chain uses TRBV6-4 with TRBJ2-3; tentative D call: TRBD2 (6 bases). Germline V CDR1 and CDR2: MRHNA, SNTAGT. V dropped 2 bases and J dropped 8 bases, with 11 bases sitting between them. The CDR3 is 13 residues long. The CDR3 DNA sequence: TGTGCCAGCAGTGACGGATTGGGGGGTACGCAGTATTTT. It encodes CASSDGLGGTQYF.

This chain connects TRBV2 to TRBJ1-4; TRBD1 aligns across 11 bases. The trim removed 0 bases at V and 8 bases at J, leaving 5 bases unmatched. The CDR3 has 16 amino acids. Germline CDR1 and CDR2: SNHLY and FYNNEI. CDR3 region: CASSEALGTGGEKLFF. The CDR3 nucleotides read TGTGCCAGCAGTGAAGCGCTAGGGACAGGGGGGGAAAAACTGTTTTTT.

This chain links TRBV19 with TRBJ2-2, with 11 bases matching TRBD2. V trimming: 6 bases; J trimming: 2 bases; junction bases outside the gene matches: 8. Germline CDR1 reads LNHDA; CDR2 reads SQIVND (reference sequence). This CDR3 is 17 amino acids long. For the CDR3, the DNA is TGTGCCAGTAGGATACTAGCGGGGGCCCTAAACACCGGGGAGCTGTTTTTT. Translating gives CASRILAGALNTGELFF.

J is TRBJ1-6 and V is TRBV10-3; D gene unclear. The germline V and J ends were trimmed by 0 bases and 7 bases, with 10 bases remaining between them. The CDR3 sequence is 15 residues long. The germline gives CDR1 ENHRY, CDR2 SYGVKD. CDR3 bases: TGTGCCATCAGTGAGTCGTGGGGAGGCAATTCACCCCTCCACTTT. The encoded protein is CAISESWGGNSPLHF.

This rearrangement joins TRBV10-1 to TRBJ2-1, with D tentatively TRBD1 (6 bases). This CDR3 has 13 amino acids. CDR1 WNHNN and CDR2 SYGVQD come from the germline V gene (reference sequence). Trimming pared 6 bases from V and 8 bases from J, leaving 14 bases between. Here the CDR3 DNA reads TGCGCCAGCAGGAGACAGGACACAGATGAGCAGTTCTTC. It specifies CASRRQDTDEQFF.

The CDR3 sequence is CASSHRDSPLHF. The CDR3 nucleotides read TGTGCCAGCAGCCACAGGGATTCACCCCTCCACTTT. The rearrangement joins TRBV11-3 to TRBJ1-6; TRBD1 is a possible D gene (6 bases). The V end was cut by 5 bases, the J end by 8 bases, with 7 bases between. Germline loops: CDR1 SGHNT, CDR2 YENEEA. This CDR3 is built from 12 residues.

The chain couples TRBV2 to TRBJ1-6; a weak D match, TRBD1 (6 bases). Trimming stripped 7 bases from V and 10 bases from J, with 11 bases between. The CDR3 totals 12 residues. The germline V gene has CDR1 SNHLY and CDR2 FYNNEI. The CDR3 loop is CASTETGSPLHF. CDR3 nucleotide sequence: TGTGCCAGCACCGAGACAGGCTCACCCCTCCACTTT.

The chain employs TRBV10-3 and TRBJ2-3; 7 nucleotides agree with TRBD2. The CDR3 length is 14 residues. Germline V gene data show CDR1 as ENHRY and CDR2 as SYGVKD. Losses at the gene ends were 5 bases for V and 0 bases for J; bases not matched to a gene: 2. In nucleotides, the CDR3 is TGTGCCATCAGTAGCGGGGCTAGCACAGATACGCAGTATTTT. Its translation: CAISSGASTDTQYF.

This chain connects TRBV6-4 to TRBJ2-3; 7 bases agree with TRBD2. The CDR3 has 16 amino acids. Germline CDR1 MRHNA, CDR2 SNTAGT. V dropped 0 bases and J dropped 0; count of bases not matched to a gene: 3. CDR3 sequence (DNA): TGTGCCAGCAGTGACTCAGCGGGGCAAAGCACAGATACGCAGTATTTT. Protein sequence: CASSDSAGQSTDTQYF.

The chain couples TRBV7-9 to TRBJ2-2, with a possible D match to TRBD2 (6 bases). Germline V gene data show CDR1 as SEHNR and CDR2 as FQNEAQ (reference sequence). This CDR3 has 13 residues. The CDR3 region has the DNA TGTGCAACTCCGGGACTCAGTATTGGGGAGCTGTTTTTT. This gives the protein CATPGLSIGELFF.

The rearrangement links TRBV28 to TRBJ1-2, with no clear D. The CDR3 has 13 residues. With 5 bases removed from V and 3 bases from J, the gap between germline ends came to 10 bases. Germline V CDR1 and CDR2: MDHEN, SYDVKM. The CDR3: CASSKQTYYGYTF. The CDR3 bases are TGTGCCAGCAGTAAACAGACGTACTATGGCTACACCTTC.

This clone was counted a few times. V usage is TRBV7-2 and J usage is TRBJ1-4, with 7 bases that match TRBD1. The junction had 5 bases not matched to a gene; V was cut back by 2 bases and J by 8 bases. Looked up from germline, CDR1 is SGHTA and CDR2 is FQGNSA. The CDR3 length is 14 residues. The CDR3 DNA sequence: TGTGCCAGCAGCTTAAGAGGGACAGCCGAAAAACTGTTTTTT. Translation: CASSLRGTAEKLFF.

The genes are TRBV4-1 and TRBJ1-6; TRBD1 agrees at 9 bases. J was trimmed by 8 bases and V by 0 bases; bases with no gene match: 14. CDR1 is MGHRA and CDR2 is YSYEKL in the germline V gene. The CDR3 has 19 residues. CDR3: CASSQDSALFGQGYSPLHF. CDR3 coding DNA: TGCGCCAGCAGCCAAGATTCTGCCCTATTTGGACAGGGGTATTCACCCCTCCACTTT.

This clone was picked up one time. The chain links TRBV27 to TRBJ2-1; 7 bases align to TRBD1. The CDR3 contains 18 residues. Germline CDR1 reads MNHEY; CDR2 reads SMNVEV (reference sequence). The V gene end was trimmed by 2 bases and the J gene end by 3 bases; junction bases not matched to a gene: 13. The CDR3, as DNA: TGTGCCAGCAGTTTAGGGCTGTGGGTTGGGACAGACTACAATGAGCAGTTCTTC. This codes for CASSLGLWVGTDYNEQFF.

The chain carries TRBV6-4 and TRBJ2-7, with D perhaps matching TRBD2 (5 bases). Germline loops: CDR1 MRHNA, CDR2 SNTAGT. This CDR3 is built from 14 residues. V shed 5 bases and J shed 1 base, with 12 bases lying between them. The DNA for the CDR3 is TGTGCCAGCAGTCTCCAAGCGGCTTCCTACGAGCAGTACGTC. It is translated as CASSLQAASYEQYV.

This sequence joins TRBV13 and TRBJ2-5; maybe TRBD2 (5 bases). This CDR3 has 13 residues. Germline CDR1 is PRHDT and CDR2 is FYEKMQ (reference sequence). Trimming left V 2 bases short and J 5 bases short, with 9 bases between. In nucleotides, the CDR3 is TGTGCCAGCAGCTTAATCCGGGATGAGACCCAGTACTTC. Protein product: CASSLIRDETQYF.

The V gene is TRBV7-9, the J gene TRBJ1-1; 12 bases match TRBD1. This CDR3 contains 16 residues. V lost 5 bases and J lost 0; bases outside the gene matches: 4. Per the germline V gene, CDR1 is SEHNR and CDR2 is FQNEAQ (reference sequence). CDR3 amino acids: CASSTGTGGMNTEAFF. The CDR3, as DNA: TGTGCCAGCAGCACCGGGACAGGGGGCATGAACACTGAAGCTTTCTTT.

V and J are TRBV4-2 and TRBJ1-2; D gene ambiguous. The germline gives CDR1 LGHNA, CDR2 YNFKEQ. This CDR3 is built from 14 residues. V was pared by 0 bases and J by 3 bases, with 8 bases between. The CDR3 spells CASSQEERDYGYTF. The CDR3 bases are TGTGCCAGCAGCCAAGAAGAGAGAGACTATGGCTACACCTTC.

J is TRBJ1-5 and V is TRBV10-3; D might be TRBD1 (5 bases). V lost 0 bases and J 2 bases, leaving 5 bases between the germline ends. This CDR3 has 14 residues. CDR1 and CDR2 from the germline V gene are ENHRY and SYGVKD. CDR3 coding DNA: TGTGCCATCAGTGAGTCAGGGGGCAATCAGCCCCAGCATTTT. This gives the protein CAISESGGNQPQHF.

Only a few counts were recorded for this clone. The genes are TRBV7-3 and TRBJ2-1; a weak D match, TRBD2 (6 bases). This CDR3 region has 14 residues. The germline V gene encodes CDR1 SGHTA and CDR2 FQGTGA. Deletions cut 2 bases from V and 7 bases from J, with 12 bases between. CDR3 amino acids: CASSLDGRGNEQFF. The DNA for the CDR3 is TGTGCCAGCAGCTTAGACGGGAGAGGAAATGAGCAGTTCTTC.

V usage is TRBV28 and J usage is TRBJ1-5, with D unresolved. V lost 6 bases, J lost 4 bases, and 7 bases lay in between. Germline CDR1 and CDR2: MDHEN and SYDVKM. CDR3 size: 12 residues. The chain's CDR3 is CASSLPNQPQHF. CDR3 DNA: TGTGCCAGCAGCCTACCAAATCAGCCCCAGCATTTT. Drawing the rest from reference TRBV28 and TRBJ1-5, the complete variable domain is DVKVTQSSRYLVKRTGEKVFLECVQDMDHENMFWYRQDPGLGLRLIYFSYDVKMKEKGDIPEGYSVSREKKERFSLILESASTNQTSMYLCASSLPNQPQHFGDGTRLSIL.

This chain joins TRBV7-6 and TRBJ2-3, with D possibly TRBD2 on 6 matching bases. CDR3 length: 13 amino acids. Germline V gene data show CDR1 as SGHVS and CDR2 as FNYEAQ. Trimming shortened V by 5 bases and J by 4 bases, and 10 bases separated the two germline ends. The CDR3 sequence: CASSGRLADTQYF. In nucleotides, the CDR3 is TGTGCCAGCAGCGGGAGACTAGCAGATACGCAGTATTTT.

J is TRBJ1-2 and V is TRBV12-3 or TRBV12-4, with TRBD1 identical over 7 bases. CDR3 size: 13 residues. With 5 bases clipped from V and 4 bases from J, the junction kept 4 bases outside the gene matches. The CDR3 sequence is CASSPTGAYGYTF. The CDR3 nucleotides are TGTGCCAGCAGTCCAACAGGGGCCTATGGCTACACCTTC.

As DNA, the CDR3 is TGTGCCAGCAGCCAGGGACTAGCGGGGAGCAATGAGCAGTTCTTC. The encoded protein is CASSQGLAGSNEQFF. This rearrangement joins TRBV11-3 to TRBJ2-1, with 13 bases that match TRBD2. Trimming cost V 5 bases and J 6 bases; bases outside gene matches: 4. Germline CDR1 is SGHNT and CDR2 is YENEEA. The length of the CDR3 is 15 residues.

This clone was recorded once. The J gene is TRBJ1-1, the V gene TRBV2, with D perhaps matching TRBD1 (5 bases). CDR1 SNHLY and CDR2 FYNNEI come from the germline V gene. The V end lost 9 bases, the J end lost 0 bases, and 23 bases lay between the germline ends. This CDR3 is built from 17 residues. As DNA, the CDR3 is TGTGCCAGGATGTTAGTAGGGGCGCACGAAATGAACACTGAAGCTTTCTTT. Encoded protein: CARMLVGAHEMNTEAFF.

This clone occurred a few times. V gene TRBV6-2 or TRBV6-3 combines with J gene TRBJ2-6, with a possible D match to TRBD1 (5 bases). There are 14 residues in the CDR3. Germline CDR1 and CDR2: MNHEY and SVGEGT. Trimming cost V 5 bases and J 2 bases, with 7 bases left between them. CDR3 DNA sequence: TGTGCCAGCAGTCCAGGGACTGGGGCCAACGTCCTGACTTTC. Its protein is CASSPGTGANVLTF.

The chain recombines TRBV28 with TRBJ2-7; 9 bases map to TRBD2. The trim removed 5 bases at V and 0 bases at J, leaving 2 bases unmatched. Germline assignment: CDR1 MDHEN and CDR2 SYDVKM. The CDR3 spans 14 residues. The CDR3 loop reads CASSETSGSYEQYV. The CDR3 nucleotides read TGTGCCAGCAGTGAGACTAGCGGCTCCTACGAGCAGTACGTC.

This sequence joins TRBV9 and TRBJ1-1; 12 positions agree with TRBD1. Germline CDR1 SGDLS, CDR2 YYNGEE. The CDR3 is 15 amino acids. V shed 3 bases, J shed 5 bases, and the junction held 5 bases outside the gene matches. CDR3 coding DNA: TGTGCCAGCAGCGGACGGGACAGGGGGCGTACTGAAGCTTTCTTT. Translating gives CASSGRDRGRTEAFF. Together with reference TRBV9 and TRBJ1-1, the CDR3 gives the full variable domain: DSGVTQTPKHLITATGQRVTLRCSPRSGDLSVYWYQQSLDQGLQFLIQYYNGEERAKGNILERFSAQQFPDLHSELNLSSLELGDSALYFCASSGRDRGRTEAFFGQGTRLTVV.